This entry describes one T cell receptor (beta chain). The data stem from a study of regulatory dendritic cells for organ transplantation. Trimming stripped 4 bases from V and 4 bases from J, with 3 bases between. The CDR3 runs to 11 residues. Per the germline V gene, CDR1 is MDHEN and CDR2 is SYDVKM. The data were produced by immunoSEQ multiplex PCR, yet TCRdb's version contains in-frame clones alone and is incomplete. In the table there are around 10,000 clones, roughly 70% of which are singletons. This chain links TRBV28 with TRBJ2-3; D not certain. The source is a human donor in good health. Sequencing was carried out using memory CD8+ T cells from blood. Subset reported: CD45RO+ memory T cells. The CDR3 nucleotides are TGTGCCAGCAGTTACCCAGATACGCAGTATTTT. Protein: CASSYPDTQYF.